This TCR beta chain was documented in a study of identical twins. Study conclusions and caveats: Twins shared out-of-frame alpha sequences with excess low generation probability.

Unique molecular identifiers were present on the cDNA, which also gained a universal primer site by template switching. Each CDR3 protein gets one entry after TCRdb re-called the 5' RACE reads with MiXCR. The top ten hold about 1.8% of the sample, which has 200,000 to 250,000 distinct CDR3 sequences, 6% to 9% seen once. About this clonotype itself: As yet, its antigen is unknown.

Germline assignment: CDR1 LNHDA and CDR2 SQIVND (reference sequence). This CDR3 spans 18 amino acids. Unmatched junction bases numbered 16, after V lost 2 bases and J lost 7 bases. These same data were also listed under a study on yellow fever vaccine responses in identical twins.

This TCR was sampled from a woman aged 18-35 years in good health. Sequencing was performed on memory (CD45RO+) T cells sorted from blood. V usage is TRBV19 and J usage is TRBJ2-1; 8 bases agree with TRBD2. The CDR3 DNA is TGTGCCAGTAGTATACTGGGCGGTGTAGCGGGAATATCAAATGAGCAGTTCTTC. It yields the protein CASSILGGVAGISNEQFF.